Following are 30 T cell receptor beta chains from one sample sequenced in a study of cytomegalovirus exposure and HLA in healthy donors. Primers: 60 Vbeta forward and 13 Jbeta reverse. The protocol was immunoSEQ multiplex PCR, while the TCRdb copy is restricted to in-frame clones and leaves out a portion. Among 90,000 to 120,000 clones, 82% were seen once, and the ten largest hold less than 3.5%. Sample: PBMCs. The source of these receptors is a man under 40 in good health and CMV-seropositive.

V is TRBV30 and J is TRBJ2-3; 9 nucleotides agree with TRBD1. V was clipped by 7 bases and J by 4 bases; unmatched bases: 6. CDR1 is GTSNPN, CDR2 SVGIG, per germline (reference sequence). The CDR3 contains 13 residues. The CDR3 reads CALGDRVPDTQYF. CDR3 bases: TGTGCCTTGGGGGACAGGGTCCCAGATACGCAGTATTTT.

The chain couples TRBV5-1 to TRBJ2-5; the match to TRBD2 covers 11 bases. V trimming: 4 bases; J trimming: 1 base; junction bases outside the gene matches: 3. The CDR3 loop spans 15 amino acids. Germline loops: CDR1 SGHRS, CDR2 YFSETQ. The CDR3 reads CASSALAGAQETQYF. CDR3 coding DNA: TGCGCCAGCAGCGCACTAGCGGGGGCCCAAGAGACCCAGTACTTC.

The rearrangement uses TRBV21-1 and TRBJ2-5; the D call of TRBD2 is as the table states it, not checked on the DNA. TRBV21-1 is recorded as a pseudogene. The CDR3 loop spans 15 amino acids. This CDR3 reads CASSTRLASRETQYF. The CDR3 coding sequence is TGTGCCAGCAGCACCCGACTAGCCTCGAGAGAGACCCAGTACTTC.

CDR3 in amino acids: CASSYTPLAGGQQFF. In DNA form, the CDR3 reads TGTGCCAGCAGTTATACCCCGCTAGCGGGGGGGCAGCAGTTCTTC. The rearrangement uses TRBV6-5 and TRBJ2-1; the match to TRBD2 covers 12 bases. Germline loops: CDR1 MNHEY, CDR2 SVGAGI. This CDR3 comprises 15 residues. V lost 3 bases, J lost 11 bases, and 8 bases stayed unmatched.

The genes are TRBV5-1 and TRBJ2-5; D perhaps matches TRBD2 (6 bases). Trimming took off 4 bases at V and 6 bases at J, with 16 bases between the two ends. The germline CDR1 and CDR2 sequences are SGHRS and YFSETQ. The CDR3 sequence is 14 residues long. The CDR3 protein is CASSKGLDPKTQYF. The CDR3, as DNA: TGCGCCAGCAGCAAGGGACTCGACCCAAAGACCCAGTACTTC. The full variable domain, rest sourced from reference TRBV5-1 and TRBJ2-5, is KAGVTQTPRYLIKTRGQQVTLSCSPISGHRSVSWYQQTPGQGLQFLFEYFSETQRNKGNFPGRFSGRQFSNSRSEMNVSTLELGDSALYLCASSKGLDPKTQYFGPGTRLLVL.

The chain uses TRBV29-1 and TRBJ2-7; 13 positions agree with TRBD2. Germline lookup yields CDR1 SQVTM and CDR2 ANQGSEA. This CDR3 comprises 15 residues. Trimming cost V 1 base and J 4 bases; bases outside gene matches: 4. CDR3 amino acids: CSVEGTSGGYYEQYF. Here the CDR3 DNA reads TGCAGCGTTGAAGGGACTAGCGGGGGATATTACGAGCAGTACTTC.

J is TRBJ1-3 and V is TRBV9; 7 bases match TRBD1. V lost 0 bases and J lost 0; bases outside the gene matches: 3. The V gene's germline CDR1 is SGDLS and CDR2 YYNGEE. CDR3 length equals 16 residues. DNA of the CDR3: TGTGCCAGCAGCGTAGACGGGGACAGCTCTGGAAACACCATATATTTT. The encoded protein is CASSVDGDSSGNTIYF.

This clone was picked up a small number of times. This sequence joins TRBV5-1 and TRBJ1-6; TRBD1 might be the D (5 bases). The V gene lost 2 bases and the J gene lost 6 bases, with 9 bases spanning the gap. Germline CDR1 and CDR2: SGHRS and YFSETQ. The CDR3 extends over 14 amino acids. CDR3 DNA sequence: TGCGCCAGCAGCTTCCAGGGTCTTAATTCACCCCTCCACTTT. This gives the protein CASSFQGLNSPLHF. Full variable domain (outside the CDR3, taken from reference TRBV5-1 and TRBJ1-6): KAGVTQTPRYLIKTRGQQVTLSCSPISGHRSVSWYQQTPGQGLQFLFEYFSETQRNKGNFPGRFSGRQFSNSRSEMNVSTLELGDSALYLCASSFQGLNSPLHFGNGTRLTVT.

The V gene is TRBV4-1, the J gene TRBJ1-5; TRBD1 agrees at 10 bases. J gave up 1 base and V 1 base, and 1 base lay outside the gene matches. Looked up from germline, CDR1 is MGHRA and CDR2 is YSYEKL. The CDR3 is 16 residues long. The CDR3, as DNA: TGCGCCAGCAGCCAAGGGGGACAGGGGAGCAATCAGCCCCAGCATTTT. Translated, it gives CASSQGGQGSNQPQHF.

The J gene is TRBJ2-7, the V gene TRBV11-1; D is perhaps TRBD1 (6 bases). The V gene lost 6 bases and the J gene lost 0 bases, with 15 bases spanning the gap. Germline CDR1 and CDR2: SGHAT and FQDESV (reference sequence). The length of the CDR3 is 15 residues. The CDR3 DNA reads as TGTGCCAGCAGGCCGACAGGAGTACCCTCCTACGAGCAGTACTTC. It translates to CASRPTGVPSYEQYF.

In this sample, this clone turned up a few times. This rearrangement joins TRBV7-2 to TRBJ2-4; D is undetermined. V was clipped by 2 bases and J by 8 bases, with 7 bases between them. Germline CDR1 SGHTA, CDR2 FQGNSA. The CDR3 extends over 12 amino acids. The CDR3 coding sequence is TGTGCCAGCAGCTTACCCCCGGACATTCAGTACTTC. Its protein product is CASSLPPDIQYF.

The J gene is TRBJ2-7, the V gene TRBV6-1, with TRBD2 matching 11 bases. This CDR3 comprises 14 residues. Germline lookup yields CDR1 MNHNS and CDR2 SASEGT. The V gene end was trimmed by 6 bases and the J gene end by 7 bases; junction bases not matched to a gene: 8. Here the CDR3 reads CASSYLAGGEEQYF. The CDR3 DNA follows: TGTGCCAGCAGCTATCTAGCGGGGGGAGAAGAGCAGTACTTC.

CDR3 coding DNA: TGCGCCAGCAGCCAAGTAGGGGCAGGGGGCACTGAAGCTTTCTTT. Its translation: CASSQVGAGGTEAFF. The chain employs TRBV4-1 and TRBJ1-1, with 7 bases aligning to TRBD1. This CDR3 is built from 15 residues. Germline V gene data show CDR1 as MGHRA and CDR2 as YSYEKL. The trim removed 1 base at V and 4 bases at J, leaving 6 bases unmatched.

The V and J genes are TRBV2 and TRBJ2-2; no firm D call. The CDR3 has 14 amino acids. V shed 2 bases and J shed 5 bases, with 9 bases lying between them. The germline CDR1 and CDR2 sequences are SNHLY and FYNNEI. The DNA for the CDR3 is TGTGCCAGCAGTGAACAGGTTTCAACCGGGGAGCTGTTTTTT. Amino acids: CASSEQVSTGELFF. Looking up the rest from reference TRBV2 and TRBJ2-2 gives the full variable domain: EPEVTQTPSHQVTQMGQEVILRCVPISNHLYFYWYRQILGQKVEFLVSFYNNEISEKSEIFDDQFSVERPDGSNFTLKIRSTKLEDSAMYFCASSEQVSTGELFFGEGSRLTVL.

This chain uses TRBV9 with TRBJ1-6; perhaps TRBD1 as D (6 bases). The germline CDR1 and CDR2 sequences are SGDLS and YYNGEE. This CDR3 region has 14 residues. V lost 4 bases and J 9 bases, leaving 14 bases between the germline ends. Here the CDR3 DNA reads TGTGCCAGCAGCTCAGCCCAGGGGACTTCACCCCTCCACTTT. As protein: CASSSAQGTSPLHF.

This clone has only a few counts. The chain combines TRBV7-9 with TRBJ1-4; D is perhaps TRBD1 (5 bases). The CDR3 extends over 14 amino acids. Trimming took 7 bases from V and 5 from J, leaving 14 bases between them. CDR1 is SEHNR, CDR2 FQNEAQ, per germline (reference sequence). The CDR3 bases are TGTGCCAGCACCAAGACAGAACGAAATGAAAAACTGTTTTTT. Translation: CASTKTERNEKLFF.

The chain links TRBV30 to TRBJ2-5; 11 bases agree with TRBD1. The germline V gene has CDR1 GTSNPN and CDR2 SVGIG (reference sequence). The CDR3 is 15 residues long. With 5 bases clipped from V and 5 bases from J, the junction kept 10 bases outside the gene matches. The CDR3 sequence is CAWGEGQGAGETQYF. In DNA form, the CDR3 reads TGTGCCTGGGGGGAAGGACAGGGGGCCGGCGAGACCCAGTACTTC.

The genes are TRBV9 and TRBJ2-3, with 8 bases matching TRBD2. CDR1 and CDR2 (germline): SGDLS, YYNGEE. The CDR3 is 16 amino acids. Trimming cost V 5 bases and J 5 bases; bases outside gene matches: 13. CDR3 DNA: TGTGCCAGCAGTGGCGTACGGGGGGGGGCCTTAGATACGCAGTATTTT. Its translation is CASSGVRGGALDTQYF.

This chain links TRBV5-1 with TRBJ1-1; TRBD1 agrees at 8 bases. The germline V gene encodes CDR1 SGHRS and CDR2 YFSETQ. This CDR3 is built from 17 residues. Germline trimming cut 2 bases from V and 6 bases from J; bases unmatched to any gene: 15. This CDR3 is CASSLAPIPGTGAEAFF. The CDR3 DNA reads as TGCGCCAGCAGCTTAGCGCCCATTCCGGGGACAGGAGCTGAAGCTTTCTTT.

This clone was recorded once. The chain couples TRBV10-1 to TRBJ1-2; a weak D match, TRBD1 (5 bases). Germline V gene data show CDR1 as WNHNN and CDR2 as SYGVQD (reference sequence). CDR3 length: 15 amino acids. Trimming left V 2 bases short and J 0 bases short, with 10 bases between. CDR3 nucleotides: TGCGCCAGCAGTGAGGCTCCAGGGACTAACTATGGCTACACCTTC. Its protein product is CASSEAPGTNYGYTF.

This chain joins TRBV10-3 and TRBJ1-2; a weak D match, TRBD1 (6 bases). The germline gives CDR1 ENHRY, CDR2 SYGVKD. Trimming took off 9 bases at V and 3 bases at J, with 20 bases between the two ends. The CDR3 runs to 15 residues. The CDR3 protein is CAIRPDRTFDYGYTF. CDR3 sequence (DNA): TGTGCCATTAGACCTGACAGGACGTTCGACTATGGCTACACCTTC.

J is TRBJ1-1 and V is TRBV6-6; 9 bases line up with TRBD1. CDR3 length equals 15 residues. With 3 bases clipped from V and 3 bases from J, the junction kept 5 bases outside the gene matches. CDR1 and CDR2 from the germline V gene are MNHNY and SVGAGI (reference sequence). CDR3 coding DNA: TGTGCCAGCAGTTATCAAGACAGGGGGGACACTGAAGCTTTCTTT. Translation gives CASSYQDRGDTEAFF.

The chain employs TRBV5-1 and TRBJ2-3; 9 bases map to TRBD2. The CDR3 is 15 residues long. Germline CDR1 is SGHRS and CDR2 is YFSETQ. With 0 bases clipped from V and 3 bases from J, the junction kept 2 bases outside the gene matches. The CDR3 here is CASSLGTSETDTQYF. CDR3 nucleotides: TGCGCCAGCAGCTTGGGGACTAGCGAAACAGATACGCAGTATTTT.

This chain joins TRBV5-4 and TRBJ2-1, with D tentatively TRBD1 (5 bases). Trimming left V 7 bases short and J 10 bases short, with 27 bases between. Per the germline V gene, CDR1 is SGHNT and CDR2 is YYREEE (reference sequence). This CDR3 spans 16 amino acids. CDR3 in DNA: TGTGCCAGCGACCCGGACACAAAGGGAACGGTTGGGGAGCAGTTCTTC. This codes for CASDPDTKGTVGEQFF.

The V gene is TRBV21-1, the J gene TRBJ2-7; TRBD2, the table's D call, was not compared with the DNA. TRBV21-1 is termed a pseudogene. The CDR3 runs 15 residues. CDR3 bases: TGTGCCAGCAGCAAACCCGGGACTAGCCGTGACGAGCAGTACTTC. Amino acids: CASSKPGTSRDEQYF.

The chain combines TRBV11-3 with TRBJ2-7; 11 bases line up with TRBD1. CDR1 and CDR2 from the germline V gene are SGHNT and YENEEA. V gave up 5 bases and J gave up 2 bases; unmatched junction bases: 11. The CDR3 sequence is 17 residues long. CDR3 coding DNA: TGTGCCAGCAGCCCTTGGACAGGGGGCTTAAAAACCTACGAGCAGTACTTC. This gives the protein CASSPWTGGLKTYEQYF.

V gene TRBV27 combines with J gene TRBJ2-7; TRBD1 is a possible D gene (7 bases). CDR3 length equals 15 residues. V gave up 4 bases and J gave up 4 bases, with 17 bases separating them. Germline V gene data show CDR1 as MNHEY and CDR2 as SMNVEV (reference sequence). This CDR3 reads CASSSYPRGRYEQYF. CDR3 coding DNA: TGTGCCAGCAGTTCCTATCCCAGGGGGAGGTACGAGCAGTACTTC.

V and J are TRBV9 and TRBJ1-3; D might be TRBD1 (6 bases). V lost 3 bases and J lost 2, with 9 bases in between. This CDR3 comprises 14 residues. Germline V gene lookup returns CDR1 SGDLS and CDR2 YYNGEE. Here the CDR3 reads CASSATGTGNTIYF. The CDR3 region has the DNA TGTGCCAGCAGCGCAACAGGGACTGGAAACACCATATATTTT.

The chain couples TRBV25-1 to TRBJ2-1; possibly TRBD1 for D (6 bases). The germline gives CDR1 MGHDK, CDR2 SYGVNS. The CDR3 consists of 16 residues. Trimming removed 7 bases at V and 3 bases at J, with 19 bases between. CDR3 protein: CASTNNPTTGYNEQFF. In DNA form, the CDR3 reads TGTGCCAGCACCAATAACCCTACGACAGGCTACAATGAGCAGTTCTTC. Variable domain in full (rest from reference TRBV25-1 and TRBJ2-1): EADIYQTPRYLVIGTGKKITLECSQTMGHDKMYWYQQDPGMELHLIHYSYGVNSTEKGDLSSESTVSRIRTEHFPLTLESARPSHTSQYLCASTNNPTTGYNEQFFGPGTRLTVL.

This clone turned up a few times. The J gene is TRBJ1-5, the V gene TRBV2, with D perhaps TRBD1 (6 bases). From germline, CDR1 is SNHLY and CDR2 FYNNEI. CDR3 length: 16 amino acids. Trimming removed 1 base at V and 7 bases at J, with 17 bases between. The CDR3 DNA is TGTGCCAGCAGTGAAGTCAATCAGGGGTTCCAGCAGCCCCAGCATTTT. Amino acid sequence: CASSEVNQGFQQPQHF.